This TCR beta chain was observed in a study of blood T cell repertoires in COVID-19. Sequencing used immunoSEQ multiplex PCR; TCRdb keeps in-frame clones, though not all of them. The sample lists around 19,000 clones, 85% to 90% occurring once. Germline CDR1 reads MDHEN; CDR2 reads SYDVKM. This CDR3 contains 12 residues. V gave up 7 bases and J gave up 3 bases, with 10 bases separating them. The chain carries TRBV28 and TRBJ2-7; the D gene is possibly TRBD1 (5 bases). Sequencing used peripheral blood. The TCR originated in a human donor in a cohort sampled during active COVID-19. The CDR3 region has the DNA TGTGCCAGCACCTCAGGGATCTACGAGCAGTACTTC. Its protein product is CASTSGIYEQYF.